Listed here are 27 T cell receptor beta chains from one sample, sequenced in a study of cytomegalovirus exposure and HLA in healthy donors. Use of 60 Vbeta and 13 Jbeta primers characterized the PCR. TCRdb keeps only in-frame clones here, not all; method: immunoSEQ multiplex PCR. This table has 130,000 to 150,000 clones, over 70% appearing once. The sample was PBMCs. The receptors were sampled from a woman aged 40 to 55 in good health and CMV-seropositive.

This clone showed up just once. V and J are TRBV5-1 and TRBJ2-7, with D possibly matching TRBD2 (7 bases). Trimming took off 0 bases at V and 3 bases at J, with 10 bases between the two ends. This CDR3 has 14 amino acids. In germline, CDR1 is SGHRS, CDR2 YFSETQ. As DNA, the CDR3 is TGCGCCAGCAGCTTGGAGGGGGGGTTCTACGAGCAGTACTTC. This gives the protein CASSLEGGFYEQYF.

The genes are TRBV9 and TRBJ2-1; D is uncertain. V was shortened by 3 bases and J by 10 bases, with 17 bases between the two germline ends. The germline V gene encodes CDR1 SGDLS and CDR2 YYNGEE. The CDR3 loop spans 14 amino acids. CDR3 sequence (DNA): TGTGCCAGCAGCGGGCCGCCGCCCCTTTTCGAGCAGTTCTTC. Translated: CASSGPPPLFEQFF. The full variable domain, completed using reference TRBV9 and TRBJ2-1, is DSGVTQTPKHLITATGQRVTLRCSPRSGDLSVYWYQQSLDQGLQFLIQYYNGEERAKGNILERFSAQQFPDLHSELNLSSLELGDSALYFCASSGPPPLFEQFFGPGTRLTVL.

This sequence joins TRBV5-6 and TRBJ2-5; D is possibly TRBD1 (6 bases). The CDR3 contains 13 residues. The V end lost 2 bases, the J end lost 2 bases, and 7 bases lay between the germline ends. Germline values: CDR1 SGHDT, CDR2 YYEEEE. CDR3 sequence: CASSLDRQETQYF. DNA for the CDR3: TGTGCCAGCAGCTTAGACAGGCAAGAGACCCAGTACTTC.

The chain carries TRBV10-2 and TRBJ2-5; a weak D match, TRBD2 (6 bases). The end of the DNA fits TRBJ2-7 better, so the J call may be wrong. CDR1 is WSHSY and CDR2 is SAAADI in the germline V gene. The CDR3 contains 14 residues. Written as DNA, the CDR3 is TGCGCCACGGTAGCGGCCGACTTGGAGTACGAGCAGTACTTC. This sequence encodes CATVAADLEYEQYF.

This clone was detected only a few times. The rearrangement joins TRBV18 to TRBJ2-3; D may be TRBD2 (6 bases). The germline gives CDR1 KGHSH, CDR2 LQKENI. Trimming took off 6 bases at V and 7 bases at J, with 14 bases between the two ends. The CDR3 has 13 amino acids. The DNA for the CDR3 is TGTGCCAGCTCTAAAGGAGGGGAGAATACGCAGTATTTT. Amino acid sequence: CASSKGGENTQYF.

The chain links TRBV5-6 to TRBJ2-5; maybe TRBD1 (5 bases). V lost 4 bases and J 4 bases, leaving 11 bases between the germline ends. This CDR3 is built from 13 residues. Germline CDR1 is SGHDT and CDR2 is YYEEEE. This chain's CDR3 is CASSRRRGETQYF. CDR3 nucleotide sequence: TGTGCCAGCAGCCGACGAAGGGGAGAGACCCAGTACTTC. Looking up the rest from reference TRBV5-6 and TRBJ2-5 gives the full variable domain: DAGVTQSPTHLIKTRGQQVTLRCSPKSGHDTVSWYQQALGQGPQFIFQYYEEEERQRGNFPDRFSGHQFPNYSSELNVNALLLGDSALYLCASSRRRGETQYFGPGTRLLVL.

The rearrangement links TRBV30 to TRBJ1-6; D gene unclear. The length of the CDR3 is 16 residues. Germline CDR1 and CDR2: GTSNPN and SVGIG (reference sequence). With 1 base removed from V and 11 bases from J, the gap between germline ends came to 21 bases. CDR3 nucleotides: TGTGCCTGGAGTGCCGGACTGTCCAGAGGTGGGACACCCCTCCACTTT. This gives the protein CAWSAGLSRGGTPLHF.

This sequence joins TRBV2 and TRBJ1-6; no clear D gene. Per germline, CDR1 SNHLY and CDR2 FYNNEI. Trimming took off 6 bases at V and 13 bases at J, with 13 bases between the two ends. The length of the CDR3 is 12 residues. The CDR3 region has the DNA TGTGCCAGCAGGGAGGGAAGTAGTCCCCTCCACTTT. Its translation is CASREGSSPLHF. Supplemented by reference TRBV2 and TRBJ1-6, the full variable domain reads EPEVTQTPSHQVTQMGQEVILRCVPISNHLYFYWYRQILGQKVEFLVSFYNNEISEKSEIFDDQFSVERPDGSNFTLKIRSTKLEDSAMYFCASREGSSPLHFGNGTRLTVT.

CDR3 in DNA: TGTGCCAGCACTCCCGCCGGGGGAAACTATGGCTACACCTTC. It specifies CASTPAGGNYGYTF. The chain links TRBV6-5 to TRBJ1-2; possible D gene TRBD1, 5 bases. V lost 7 bases and J 2 bases, leaving 14 bases between the germline ends. Germline assignment: CDR1 MNHEY and CDR2 SVGAGI. This CDR3 has 14 residues.

This clone was seen a few times. V and J are TRBV21-1 and TRBJ2-5; the listed D gene, TRBD1, was not tested against the DNA. TRBV21-1 is recorded as a pseudogene. The CDR3 consists of 12 residues. This CDR3 is CASSNPGETQYF. The CDR3 nucleotides are TGTGCCAGCAGCAACCCAGGAGAGACCCAGTACTTC.

This clone was counted once. The V call is TRBV5-4, the J call TRBJ2-1; D may be TRBD1 (6 bases). V dropped 3 bases and J dropped 7 bases, with 8 bases sitting between them. The CDR3 loop spans 12 amino acids. Germline-derived CDR1 and CDR2 are SGHNT and YYREEE (reference sequence). The CDR3 loop is CASSWTANEQFF. CDR3 in DNA: TGTGCCAGCAGCTGGACAGCGAATGAGCAGTTCTTC.

This clone turned up a few times. The chain combines TRBV27 with TRBJ1-4, with D maybe TRBD1 (5 bases). Trimming removed 5 bases from V and 6 bases from J, with 16 bases in between. Per germline, CDR1 MNHEY and CDR2 SMNVEV (reference sequence). The CDR3 is made up of 15 amino acids. The CDR3: CASSPTQGLYEKLFF. Here the CDR3 DNA reads TGTGCCAGCAGTCCCACCCAGGGTTTGTATGAAAAACTGTTTTTT.

V is TRBV12-5 and J is TRBJ1-1; no reliable D call. Per germline, CDR1 LGHNT and CDR2 FRNRAP. This CDR3 is 13 amino acids long. Trimming stripped 7 bases from V and 5 bases from J, with 14 bases between. As DNA, the CDR3 is TGTGCTAGTGAAAAAAGGGAGGGAACTGAAGCTTTCTTT. This codes for CASEKREGTEAFF.

The J gene is TRBJ2-3, the V gene TRBV28; maybe TRBD2 (5 bases). Looked up from germline, CDR1 is MDHEN and CDR2 is SYDVKM. V dropped 3 bases and J dropped 4 bases, with 11 bases sitting between them. The CDR3 covers 14 residues. The CDR3 nucleotides read TGTGCCAGCAGTTTCGGAGGCTTTTCAGATACGCAGTATTTT. Amino acids: CASSFGGFSDTQYF.

This clone was counted once. The chain carries TRBV2 and TRBJ1-2, with D perhaps matching TRBD1 (6 bases). The CDR3 is 17 amino acids. Germline V gene sequence: CDR1 SNHLY, CDR2 FYNNEI. Trimming pared 5 bases from V and 0 bases from J, leaving 19 bases between. The CDR3 nucleotides are TGTGCCAGCAGTCCCCAGGGGATCCCCCTCTCTAACTATGGCTACACCTTC. It is translated as CASSPQGIPLSNYGYTF.

The table lists this clone with a few counts. This chain joins TRBV30 and TRBJ2-5, with a possible D match to TRBD1 (5 bases). Trimming took 3 bases from V and 6 from J, leaving 14 bases between them. The length of the CDR3 is 13 residues. Germline V lookup: CDR1 GTSNPN, CDR2 SVGIG (reference sequence). CDR3 in DNA: TGTGCCTGGAGGTTAGGGGCGGCGAAGACCCAGTACTTC. Translating it yields CAWRLGAAKTQYF.

J is TRBJ2-3 and V is TRBV5-1; 9 bases map to TRBD1. The CDR3 consists of 16 residues. The V gene end was trimmed by 6 bases and the J gene end by 3 bases; junction bases not matched to a gene: 11. CDR1 and CDR2 (germline): SGHRS, YFSETQ. DNA of the CDR3: TGCGCCAGCATCCTCAATTCCGGGACAGGGACAGATACGCAGTATTTT. Protein product: CASILNSGTGTDTQYF. Full variable domain (remainder filled in from reference TRBV5-1 and TRBJ2-3): KAGVTQTPRYLIKTRGQQVTLSCSPISGHRSVSWYQQTPGQGLQFLFEYFSETQRNKGNFPGRFSGRQFSNSRSEMNVSTLELGDSALYLCASILNSGTGTDTQYFGPGTRLTVL.

This rearrangement joins TRBV6-1 to TRBJ1-4; the D is unclear. The germline CDR1 and CDR2 sequences are MNHNS and SASEGT. The CDR3 contains 15 residues. V lost 3 bases, J lost 3 bases, and 11 bases lay in between. DNA of the CDR3: TGTGCCAGCAGTGAGCAAGGACTACCTAATGAAAAACTGTTTTTT. It specifies CASSEQGLPNEKLFF.

The CDR3 sequence: CASSKGQVPPYEQYF. CDR3 in DNA: TGTGCCAGCAGTAAAGGACAGGTTCCTCCCTACGAGCAGTACTTC. The chain combines TRBV2 with TRBJ2-7; 7 bases are shared with TRBD1. V trimming: 5 bases; J trimming: 2 bases; junction bases outside the gene matches: 9. The CDR3 runs to 15 residues. The germline CDR1 and CDR2 sequences are SNHLY and FYNNEI.

On this clone: This same CDR3 is encoded by further DNA sequences in the sample. The J gene is TRBJ1-2, the V gene TRBV2; D is undetermined. CDR3 length equals 12 residues. V was cut by 4 bases and J by 5 bases, with 8 bases left in between. Germline loops: CDR1 SNHLY, CDR2 FYNNEI. The CDR3: CASSGGNYGYTF. In DNA, the CDR3 is TGTGCCAGCAGTGGAGGGAATTATGGCTACACCTTC.

This sequence joins TRBV6-6 and TRBJ2-1; tentative D call: TRBD1 (6 bases). The V and J ends lost 2 bases and 9 bases respectively, with 17 bases between them. Germline V gene sequence: CDR1 MNHNY, CDR2 SVGAGI (reference sequence). CDR3 size: 15 residues. CDR3 sequence: CASSYQPTGFGEQFF. In nucleotides, the CDR3 is TGTGCCAGCAGTTACCAACCCACAGGGTTTGGTGAGCAGTTCTTC.

This clone is a singleton in its sample. The chain has TRBV7-3 and TRBJ1-1, with 8 bases matching TRBD1. This CDR3 is 15 amino acids long. CDR1 is SGHTA and CDR2 is FQGTGA in the germline V gene. Trimming cost V 4 bases and J 4 bases; bases outside gene matches: 8. In nucleotides, the CDR3 is TGTGCCAGCAGCTCCCAGGGGGCGCAGGGCACTGAAGCTTTCTTT. Its translation is CASSSQGAQGTEAFF.

The V call is TRBV7-3, the J call TRBJ2-5, with TRBD2 matching over 16 bases. This CDR3 region has 18 residues. With V trimmed by 5 bases and J by 0 bases, 6 bases remained unmatched. Germline V lookup: CDR1 SGHTA, CDR2 FQGTGA. The CDR3 protein is CASSPGLAGGQNQETQYF. The CDR3 bases are TGTGCCAGCAGCCCGGGACTAGCGGGGGGGCAGAACCAAGAGACCCAGTACTTC. Full variable domain (rest looked up from reference TRBV7-3 and TRBJ2-5): GAGVSQTPSNKVTEKGKYVELRCDPISGHTALYWYRQSLGQGPEFLIYFQGTGAADDSGLPNDRFFAVRPEGSVSTLKIQRTERGDSAVYLCASSPGLAGGQNQETQYFGPGTRLLVL.

This clone has a single count. It is likely a read error, because the conserved phenylalanine at the end of the CDR3 is missing. This chain connects TRBV5-6 to TRBJ1-6; TRBD1 might be the D (5 bases). V lost 0 bases to trimming and J lost 10 bases, with 11 bases between them. The CDR3 runs to 14 residues. Germline V gene lookup returns CDR1 SGHDT and CDR2 YYEEEE. CDR3 sequence: CASSLVGLGSPLHL. The CDR3 DNA reads as TGTGCCAGCAGCTTGGTGGGGCTGGGGTCACCCCTCCACCTT.

As DNA, the CDR3 is TGTGCCAGTAGTGGGGAGGGCTACACCTTC. Residues: CASSGEGYTF. This rearrangement joins TRBV19 to TRBJ1-2, with unresolved D. Germline values: CDR1 LNHDA, CDR2 SQIVND (reference sequence). Trimming stripped 5 bases from V and 8 bases from J, with 6 bases between. The CDR3 consists of 10 residues.

This clone was picked up a small number of times. This sequence joins TRBV30 and TRBJ2-7; 8 bases match TRBD1. CDR1 GTSNPN and CDR2 SVGIG come from the germline V gene (reference sequence). The CDR3 has 13 residues. With V trimmed by 5 bases and J by 3 bases, 6 bases remained unmatched. The CDR3 protein is CAWAGQGYYEQYF. The CDR3, as DNA: TGTGCCTGGGCCGGACAGGGTTACTACGAGCAGTACTTC.

This clone was observed a few times. V and J are TRBV6-1 and TRBJ1-2; TRBD1 aligns across 7 bases. CDR3 length: 15 amino acids. Germline V gene sequence: CDR1 MNHNS, CDR2 SASEGT. The V gene end was trimmed by 2 bases and the J gene end by 4 bases; junction bases not matched to a gene: 7. CDR3 sequence (DNA): TGTGCCAGCAGTGAATTGGTGACAGGGTTCTATGGCTACACCTTC. It encodes CASSELVTGFYGYTF.